This entry lists 27 T cell receptor beta chains sequenced from one sample in a study of cytotoxic CD8 clonotypes in ibrutinib-treated CLL. Clones were sequenced by immunoSEQ multiplex PCR, and TCRdb holds only the in-frame ones, with some missing. The sample carries more than 110,000 clones, more than 70% recorded once. This specimen consisted of PBMCs, obtained after 36 months of ibrutinib treatment. Receptors originate from a human donor with chronic lymphocytic leukemia.

This chain connects TRBV27 to TRBJ2-4; D tentatively reads TRBD1 or TRBD2 (5 bases each). The CDR3 has 17 residues. Trimming cost V 0 bases and J 4 bases, with 16 bases left between them. Germline V gene lookup returns CDR1 MNHEY and CDR2 SMNVEV (reference sequence). The CDR3 DNA follows: TGTGCCAGCAGTTTATCGGTCTTCCGGGACCCGAAAAACATTCAGTACTTC. This translates into CASSLSVFRDPKNIQYF.

The V and J genes are TRBV28 and TRBJ1-4, with D possibly matching TRBD1 (5 bases). Trimming stripped 5 bases from V and 7 bases from J, with 11 bases between. This CDR3 has 13 residues. The germline V gene encodes CDR1 MDHEN and CDR2 SYDVKM. As DNA, the CDR3 is TGTGCCAGCAGTACCCCCGGGGGTGAAAAACTGTTTTTT. This translates into CASSTPGGEKLFF.

The chain joins TRBV4-1 to TRBJ2-3; D gene unclear. CDR1 and CDR2 (germline): MGHRA, YSYEKL. This CDR3 spans 16 amino acids. Trimming removed 0 bases at V and 0 bases at J, with 10 bases between. The CDR3, as DNA: TGCGCCAGCAGCCAAGAGGCAGGACCTAGCACAGATACGCAGTATTTT. Its translation: CASSQEAGPSTDTQYF.

This clone was seen only once. V and J are TRBV20-1 and TRBJ1-2; D call uncertain. Germline V gene sequence: CDR1 DFQATT, CDR2 SNEGSKA (reference sequence). The length of the CDR3 is 11 residues. V was trimmed by 6 bases and J by 6 bases, leaving 11 bases between them. The CDR3 DNA sequence: TGCAGTGCATGGGCCGGGAATGGCTACACCTTC. Protein: CSAWAGNGYTF.

This clone was seen more than once but under ten times. V gene TRBV7-9 combines with J gene TRBJ2-7; possible D gene TRBD2, 6 bases. From germline, CDR1 is SEHNR and CDR2 FQNEAQ (reference sequence). V was cut by 1 base and J by 6 bases, with 7 bases left in between. There are 12 residues in the CDR3. The CDR3 nucleotides are TGTGCCAGCAGCTTAGGTAGCGGCGAGCAGTACTTC. The encoded protein is CASSLGSGEQYF.

This chain uses TRBV7-9 with TRBJ1-2; D call uncertain. The CDR3 covers 12 residues. V was clipped by 5 bases and J by 2 bases, with 6 bases between them. Germline-derived CDR1 and CDR2 are SEHNR and FQNEAQ (reference sequence). CDR3: CASSTENYGYTF. The CDR3 DNA reads as TGTGCCAGCAGCACAGAGAACTATGGCTACACCTTC.

The J gene is TRBJ2-1, the V gene TRBV7-9; D call uncertain. V was pared by 1 base and J by 0 bases, with 19 bases between. The germline V gene has CDR1 SEHNR and CDR2 FQNEAQ (reference sequence). CDR3 length: 19 residues. The CDR3 loop is CASSLGARFARSSYNEQFF. The DNA of the CDR3 is TGTGCCAGCAGCTTAGGGGCACGCTTTGCGAGGAGCTCCTACAATGAGCAGTTCTTC.

The CDR3 nucleotides are TGTGCCAGCAGGACTAGCGGAACCGGGGAGCTGTTTTTT. Translated, it gives CASRTSGTGELFF. This chain connects TRBV7-8 to TRBJ2-2, with TRBD2 matching 9 bases. Trimming cost V 6 bases and J 5 bases; bases outside gene matches: 1. The CDR3 length is 13 residues. Germline loops: CDR1 SGHVS, CDR2 FQNEAQ.

The chain links TRBV5-1 to TRBJ2-1; 7 bases are shared with TRBD1. J was trimmed by 1 base and V by 3 bases; bases with no gene match: 4. Germline CDR1 reads SGHRS; CDR2 reads YFSETQ. The length of the CDR3 is 15 residues. The CDR3 DNA reads TGCGCCAGCAGCTGGACAGGTTTGTCCTACAATGAGCAGTTCTTC. Translation: CASSWTGLSYNEQFF.

The chain has TRBV5-6 and TRBJ1-5; 8 bases map to TRBD1. Trimming cost V 1 base and J 6 bases; bases outside gene matches: 6. The CDR3 length is 15 residues. Germline lookup yields CDR1 SGHDT and CDR2 YYEEEE. CDR3 residues: CASSLFQGATQPQHF. In DNA, the CDR3 is TGTGCCAGCAGCTTGTTCCAGGGGGCGACTCAGCCCCAGCATTTT.

This clone occurred a few times. V is TRBV25-1 and J is TRBJ2-1; D uncertain. Germline values: CDR1 MGHDK, CDR2 SYGVNS. This CDR3 is built from 14 residues. Trimming left V 6 bases short and J 7 bases short, with 16 bases between. CDR3 in amino acids: CASSGIGVGNEQFF. DNA of the CDR3: TGTGCCAGCAGCGGAATTGGGGTAGGTAATGAGCAGTTCTTC. Full variable domain (outside the CDR3, taken from reference TRBV25-1 and TRBJ2-1): EADIYQTPRYLVIGTGKKITLECSQTMGHDKMYWYQQDPGMELHLIHYSYGVNSTEKGDLSSESTVSRIRTEHFPLTLESARPSHTSQYLCASSGIGVGNEQFFGPGTRLTVL.

The chain uses TRBV28 and TRBJ1-5, with TRBD1 identical over 8 bases. The V and J ends lost 5 bases and 4 bases, in that order; junction bases with no gene match: 10. CDR1 MDHEN and CDR2 SYDVKM come from the germline V gene. CDR3 length equals 16 residues. CDR3 in amino acids: CASSPDRVVLNQPQHF. For the CDR3, the DNA is TGTGCCAGCAGTCCGGACAGGGTCGTCCTTAATCAGCCCCAGCATTTT.

This chain uses TRBV9 with TRBJ2-1; TRBD1 is a possible D gene (5 bases). Trimming took 4 bases from V and 8 from J, leaving 22 bases between them. Germline CDR1 reads SGDLS; CDR2 reads YYNGEE. This CDR3 has 16 amino acids. The CDR3 DNA reads TGTGCCAGCAGCCCCTCGGGTGGGGCGGTCCCCCATGAGCAGTTCTTC. Its translation: CASSPSGGAVPHEQFF. Full variable domain (missing parts from reference TRBV9 and TRBJ2-1): DSGVTQTPKHLITATGQRVTLRCSPRSGDLSVYWYQQSLDQGLQFLIQYYNGEERAKGNILERFSAQQFPDLHSELNLSSLELGDSALYFCASSPSGGAVPHEQFFGPGTRLTVL.

Only one count was recorded for this clone. The chain joins TRBV6-1 to TRBJ1-6; tentatively, D is TRBD1 (5 bases). CDR1 and CDR2 from the germline V gene are MNHNS and SASEGT. The CDR3 runs 16 residues. Trimming pared 2 bases from V and 8 bases from J, leaving 16 bases between. CDR3 sequence reads: CASSELEGQGDSPLHF. CDR3 sequence (DNA): TGTGCCAGCAGTGAATTAGAAGGGCAGGGTGATTCACCCCTCCACTTT.

A word on this clone: An end of the junction does not agree with germline; a read error may underlie this. This chain connects TRBV30 to TRBJ2-3, with a tentative D call TRBD2 (7 bases). CDR1 is GTSNPN, CDR2 SVGIG, per germline (reference sequence). The CDR3 contains 13 residues. CDR3 amino acids: CAWAGDNTYTQYF. The CDR3 nucleotides read TGTGCCTGGGCGGGGGACAACACATATACGCAGTATTTT.

This clone was seen repeatedly, ten times or more. The chain has TRBV6-1 and TRBJ2-7; the D gene is possibly TRBD2 (6 bases). V shed 6 bases and J shed 0 bases, with 9 bases lying between them. The germline gives CDR1 MNHNS, CDR2 SASEGT. The CDR3 has 13 amino acids. This chain's CDR3 is CASRAGSSYEQYF. CDR3 sequence (DNA): TGTGCCAGCAGGGCGGGAAGCTCCTACGAGCAGTACTTC.

In regard to this clone: Being one base from a much bigger clone, this may be a read error. The V call is TRBV6-6, the J call TRBJ2-7, with D unresolved. The CDR3 is 11 amino acids. The germline V gene has CDR1 MNHNY and CDR2 SVGAGI (reference sequence). CDR3 sequence reads: CASSDSYEQYF. The DNA of the CDR3 is TGTGCCAGCAGTGACTCCTACGAGCAGTACTTC.

This clone was detected a few times. V and J are TRBV19 and TRBJ2-5, with unresolved D. The length of the CDR3 is 11 residues. Trimming took 3 bases from V and 4 from J, leaving 3 bases between them. Germline-derived CDR1 and CDR2 are LNHDA and SQIVND (reference sequence). Here the CDR3 DNA reads TGTGCCAGTAGTATGAGAGAGACCCAGTACTTC. The encoded protein is CASSMRETQYF.

This chain joins TRBV10-3 and TRBJ1-1, with a weak D call TRBD1 (6 bases). The CDR3 length is 13 residues. Germline V gene data show CDR1 as ENHRY and CDR2 as SYGVKD. V gave up 2 bases and J gave up 4 bases, with 8 bases separating them. CDR3 amino acids: CAISELRGTEAFF. CDR3 bases: TGTGCCATCAGTGAGCTCAGGGGCACTGAAGCTTTCTTT.

This rearrangement joins TRBV6-1 to TRBJ1-2, with D maybe TRBD1 (5 bases). This CDR3 contains 13 residues. V shed 11 bases and J shed 4 bases, with 17 bases lying between them. Germline V lookup: CDR1 MNHNS, CDR2 SASEGT. The CDR3: CAQRDSWGYGYTF. For the CDR3, the DNA is TGTGCCCAAAGGGACTCCTGGGGCTATGGCTACACCTTC.

This clone has only one observation. The V gene is TRBV30, the J gene TRBJ1-3; a possible D gene is TRBD1 (5 bases). V lost 8 bases, J lost 4 bases, and 9 bases lay in between. The germline CDR1 and CDR2 sequences are GTSNPN and SVGIG (reference sequence). This CDR3 spans 11 amino acids. The CDR3: CAGARGNTIYF. The CDR3 DNA reads as TGTGCCGGGGCGCGGGGAAACACCATATATTTT.

The genes are TRBV4-2 and TRBJ2-7; no reliable D call. The V gene lost 0 bases and the J gene lost 2 bases, with 17 bases spanning the gap. Germline V CDR1 and CDR2: LGHNA, YNFKEQ. The CDR3 has 17 residues. The CDR3 reads CASSQDERSHNPYEQYF. CDR3 nucleotides: TGTGCCAGCAGCCAAGATGAAAGATCCCATAACCCCTACGAGCAGTACTTC.

The sample holds a few counts of this clone. CDR3 amino acids: CASSQIRGLLNEKLFF. Written as DNA, the CDR3 is TGCGCCAGCAGCCAAATTAGAGGGCTACTTAATGAAAAACTGTTTTTT. The V gene is TRBV4-1, the J gene TRBJ1-4; D not certain. V was pared by 2 bases and J by 4 bases, with 14 bases between. Looked up from germline, CDR1 is MGHRA and CDR2 is YSYEKL. This CDR3 has 16 amino acids.

The chain is built from TRBV2 and TRBJ2-1, with 7 bases that match TRBD2. CDR1 is SNHLY and CDR2 is FYNNEI in the germline V gene. V dropped 4 bases and J dropped 7; count of bases not matched to a gene: 10. The CDR3 contains 15 residues. The CDR3 here is CASSVWGGTDNEQFF. CDR3 sequence (DNA): TGTGCCAGCAGTGTATGGGGGGGGACTGATAATGAGCAGTTCTTC.

This chain links TRBV20-1 with TRBJ1-4; no firm D call. Germline CDR1 and CDR2: DFQATT and SNEGSKA (reference sequence). This CDR3 is built from 11 residues. CDR3 sequence: CLAGENEKLFF. CDR3 nucleotide sequence: TGCTTGGCTGGGGAAAATGAAAAACTGTTTTTT.

The V gene is TRBV10-3, the J gene TRBJ2-1; possible D gene TRBD1, 6 bases. The V and J ends lost 11 bases and 9 bases respectively, with 20 bases between them. Germline lookup yields CDR1 ENHRY and CDR2 SYGVKD. The length of the CDR3 is 13 residues. CDR3 sequence reads: CALQGQPEGEQFF. The CDR3 nucleotides read TGTGCCCTCCAAGGACAGCCCGAGGGTGAGCAGTTCTTC.

This chain connects TRBV6-1 to TRBJ2-3, with D hard to call. CDR3 length: 11 residues. Trimming pared 2 bases from V and 10 bases from J, leaving 7 bases between. Germline V gene sequence: CDR1 MNHNS, CDR2 SASEGT. CDR3 amino acids: CASSELSAQYF. Written as DNA, the CDR3 is TGTGCCAGCAGTGAATTGTCAGCGCAGTATTTT.